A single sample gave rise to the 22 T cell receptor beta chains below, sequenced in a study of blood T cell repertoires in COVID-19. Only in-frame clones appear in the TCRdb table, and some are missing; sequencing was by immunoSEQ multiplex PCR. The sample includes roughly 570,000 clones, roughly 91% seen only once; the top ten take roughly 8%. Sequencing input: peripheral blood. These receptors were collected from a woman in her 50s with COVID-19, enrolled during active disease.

CDR3 bases: TGCGCCAGCAGCCCCAGGCCCATACAGGGGGCGCTTGCCGGGGAGCTGTTTTTT. This translates into CASSPRPIQGALAGELFF. The chain carries TRBV4-1 and TRBJ2-2; TRBD1 matches 9 bases. Per germline, CDR1 MGHRA and CDR2 YSYEKL. V was clipped by 4 bases and J by 6 bases; unmatched bases: 15. The CDR3 has 18 residues.

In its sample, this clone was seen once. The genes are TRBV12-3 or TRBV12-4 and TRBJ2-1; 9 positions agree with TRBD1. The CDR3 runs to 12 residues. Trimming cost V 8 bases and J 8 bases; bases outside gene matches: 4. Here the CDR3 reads CASRDRVHEQFF. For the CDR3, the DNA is TGTGCCAGCCGGGACAGGGTGCATGAGCAGTTCTTC.

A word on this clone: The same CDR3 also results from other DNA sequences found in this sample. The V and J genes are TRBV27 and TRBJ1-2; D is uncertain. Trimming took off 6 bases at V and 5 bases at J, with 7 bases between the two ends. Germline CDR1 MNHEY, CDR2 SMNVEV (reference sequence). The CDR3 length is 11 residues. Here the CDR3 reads CASRSVYGYTF. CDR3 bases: TGTGCCAGCAGATCCGTATATGGCTACACCTTC.

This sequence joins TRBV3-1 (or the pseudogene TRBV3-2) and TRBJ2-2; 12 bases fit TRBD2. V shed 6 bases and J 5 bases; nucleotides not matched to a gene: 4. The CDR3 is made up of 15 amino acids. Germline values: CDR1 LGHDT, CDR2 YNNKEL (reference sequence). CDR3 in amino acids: CASRSLAGGTGELFF. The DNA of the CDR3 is TGTGCCAGCAGGTCCCTAGCGGGGGGGACCGGGGAGCTGTTTTTT.

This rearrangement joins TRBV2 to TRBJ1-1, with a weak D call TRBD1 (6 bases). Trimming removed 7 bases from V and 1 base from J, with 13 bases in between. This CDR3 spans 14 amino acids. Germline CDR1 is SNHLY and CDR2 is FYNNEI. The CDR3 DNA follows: TGTGCCAGCACCCAAGGGGGGGGGAACACTGAAGCTTTCTTT. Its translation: CASTQGGGNTEAFF.

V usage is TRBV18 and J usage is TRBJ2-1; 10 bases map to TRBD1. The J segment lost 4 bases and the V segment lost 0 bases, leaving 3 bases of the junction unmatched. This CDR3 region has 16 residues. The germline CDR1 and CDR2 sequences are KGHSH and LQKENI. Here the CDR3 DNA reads TGTGCCAGCTCACCACCCCGGACAGGGGGGTACAATGAGCAGTTCTTC. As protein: CASSPPRTGGYNEQFF.

The CDR3 bases are TGTGCCAGCAGCGTCGACAAATCTGAAGCTTTCTTT. Translation: CASSVDKSEAFF. V and J are TRBV9 and TRBJ1-1; unclear D gene. Germline CDR1 reads SGDLS; CDR2 reads YYNGEE. CDR3 length: 12 amino acids. Trimming took 2 bases from V and 6 from J, leaving 8 bases between them. The full variable domain, in which reference TRBV9 and TRBJ1-1 provide the parts outside the CDR3, is DSGVTQTPKHLITATGQRVTLRCSPRSGDLSVYWYQQSLDQGLQFLIQYYNGEERAKGNILERFSAQQFPDLHSELNLSSLELGDSALYFCASSVDKSEAFFGQGTRLTVV.

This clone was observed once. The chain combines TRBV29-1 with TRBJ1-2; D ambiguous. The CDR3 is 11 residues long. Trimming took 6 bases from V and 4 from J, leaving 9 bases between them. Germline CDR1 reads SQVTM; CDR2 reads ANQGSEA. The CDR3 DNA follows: TGCAGCGTCCAGGTCGGCTATGGCTACACCTTC. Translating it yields CSVQVGYGYTF.

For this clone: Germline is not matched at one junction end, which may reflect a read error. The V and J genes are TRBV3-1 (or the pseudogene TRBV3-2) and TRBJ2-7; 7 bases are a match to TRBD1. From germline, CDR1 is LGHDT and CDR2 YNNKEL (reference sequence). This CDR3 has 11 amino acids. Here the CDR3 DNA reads TGTGCCAGCAGCCAGGGAACAGGGGTGGACTTC. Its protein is CASSQGTGVDF.

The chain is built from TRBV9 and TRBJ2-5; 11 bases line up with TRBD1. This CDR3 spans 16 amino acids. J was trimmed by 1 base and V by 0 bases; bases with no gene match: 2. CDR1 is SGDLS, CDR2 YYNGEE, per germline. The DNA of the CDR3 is TGTGCCAGCAGCGTAGGAGGGACAGGGGGCCAAGAGACCCAGTACTTC. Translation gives CASSVGGTGGQETQYF. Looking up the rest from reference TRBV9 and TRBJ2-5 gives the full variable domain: DSGVTQTPKHLITATGQRVTLRCSPRSGDLSVYWYQQSLDQGLQFLIQYYNGEERAKGNILERFSAQQFPDLHSELNLSSLELGDSALYFCASSVGGTGGQETQYFGPGTRLLVL.

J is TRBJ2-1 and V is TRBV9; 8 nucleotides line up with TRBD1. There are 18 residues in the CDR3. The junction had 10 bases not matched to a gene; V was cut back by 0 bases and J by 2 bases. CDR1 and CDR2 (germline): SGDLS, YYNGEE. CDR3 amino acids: CASSVADSDRVPYNEQFF. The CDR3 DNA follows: TGTGCCAGCAGCGTAGCCGATTCGGACAGGGTCCCCTACAATGAGCAGTTCTTC.

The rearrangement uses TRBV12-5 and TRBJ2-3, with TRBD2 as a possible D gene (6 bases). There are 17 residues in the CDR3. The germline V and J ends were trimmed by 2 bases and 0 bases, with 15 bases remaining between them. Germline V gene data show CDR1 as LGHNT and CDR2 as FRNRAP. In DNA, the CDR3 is TGTGCTAGTGGTTTGCACGCCCCGGGACTGAGCACAGATACGCAGTATTTT. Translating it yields CASGLHAPGLSTDTQYF.

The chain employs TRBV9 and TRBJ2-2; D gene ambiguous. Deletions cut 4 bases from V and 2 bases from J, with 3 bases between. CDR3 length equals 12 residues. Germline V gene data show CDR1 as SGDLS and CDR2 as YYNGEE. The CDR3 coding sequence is TGTGCCAGCAGCACAAACACCGGGGAGCTGTTTTTT. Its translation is CASSTNTGELFF.

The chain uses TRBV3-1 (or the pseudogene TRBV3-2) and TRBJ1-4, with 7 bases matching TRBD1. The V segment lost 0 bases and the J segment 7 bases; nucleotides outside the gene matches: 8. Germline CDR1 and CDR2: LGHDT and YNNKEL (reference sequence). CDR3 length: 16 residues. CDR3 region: CASSQEGAGGSEKLFF. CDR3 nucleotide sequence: TGTGCCAGCAGCCAAGAAGGGGCAGGGGGTAGTGAAAAACTGTTTTTT.

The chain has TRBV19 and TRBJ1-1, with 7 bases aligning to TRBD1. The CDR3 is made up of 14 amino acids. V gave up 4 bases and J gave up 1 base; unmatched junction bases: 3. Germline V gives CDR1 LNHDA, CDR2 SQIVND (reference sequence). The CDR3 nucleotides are TGTGCCAGTAGTAAGGGGGCTGGGAACACTGAAGCTTTCTTT. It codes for CASSKGAGNTEAFF.

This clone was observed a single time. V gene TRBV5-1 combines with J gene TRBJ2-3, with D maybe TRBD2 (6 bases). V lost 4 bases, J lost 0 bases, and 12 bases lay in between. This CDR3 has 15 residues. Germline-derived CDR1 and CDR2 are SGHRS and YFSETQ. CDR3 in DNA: TGCGCCAGCAGCCGTTGGGACTGGAGCACAGATACGCAGTATTTT. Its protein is CASSRWDWSTDTQYF.

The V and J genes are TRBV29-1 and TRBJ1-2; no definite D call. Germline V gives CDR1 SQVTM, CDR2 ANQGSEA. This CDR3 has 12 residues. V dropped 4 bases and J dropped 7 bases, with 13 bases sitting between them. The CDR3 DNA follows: TGCAGCGTTGTTCGGGAGATTAGTGGCTACACCTTC. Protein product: CSVVREISGYTF. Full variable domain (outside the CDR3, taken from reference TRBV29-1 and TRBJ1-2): SAVISQKPSRDICQRGTSLTIQCQVDSQVTMMFWYRQQPGQSLTLIATANQGSEATYESGFVIDKFPISRPNLTFSTLTVSNMSPEDSSIYLCSVVREISGYTFGSGTRLTVV.

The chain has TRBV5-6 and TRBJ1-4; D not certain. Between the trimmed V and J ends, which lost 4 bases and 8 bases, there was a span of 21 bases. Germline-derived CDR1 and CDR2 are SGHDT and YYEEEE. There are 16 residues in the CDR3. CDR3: CASSRERGRIREKLFF. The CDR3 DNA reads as TGTGCCAGCAGCAGGGAGAGAGGGCGTATCCGGGAAAAACTGTTTTTT. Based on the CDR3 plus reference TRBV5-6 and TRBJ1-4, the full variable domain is DAGVTQSPTHLIKTRGQQVTLRCSPKSGHDTVSWYQQALGQGPQFIFQYYEEEERQRGNFPDRFSGHQFPNYSSELNVNALLLGDSALYLCASSRERGRIREKLFFGSGTQLSVL.

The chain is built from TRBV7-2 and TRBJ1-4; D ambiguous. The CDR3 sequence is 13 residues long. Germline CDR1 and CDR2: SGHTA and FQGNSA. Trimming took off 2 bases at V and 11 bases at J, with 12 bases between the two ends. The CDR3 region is CASSLPSAGKLFF. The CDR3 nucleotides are TGTGCCAGCAGCTTACCCTCCGCGGGGAAACTGTTTTTT.

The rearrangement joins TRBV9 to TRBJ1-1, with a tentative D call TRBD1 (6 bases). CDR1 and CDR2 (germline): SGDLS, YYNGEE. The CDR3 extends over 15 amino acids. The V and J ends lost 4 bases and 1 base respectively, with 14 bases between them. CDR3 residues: CASSLQGPANTEAFF. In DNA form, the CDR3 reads TGTGCCAGCAGCTTACAGGGACCAGCGAACACTGAAGCTTTCTTT.

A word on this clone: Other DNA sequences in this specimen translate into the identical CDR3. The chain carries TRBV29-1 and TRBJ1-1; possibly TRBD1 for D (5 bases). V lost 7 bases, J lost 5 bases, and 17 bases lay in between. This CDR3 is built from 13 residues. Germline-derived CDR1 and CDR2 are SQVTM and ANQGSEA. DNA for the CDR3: TGCAGCGCCCGACGTCAGGGTGGGACTGAAGCTTTCTTT. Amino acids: CSARRQGGTEAFF.

The CDR3: CASNPPGGRYEQYF. The CDR3 DNA reads as TGTGCCAGCAATCCCCCAGGGGGCAGATACGAGCAGTACTTC. The rearrangement joins TRBV6-5 to TRBJ2-7, with 8 positions matching TRBD1. Trimming removed 7 bases from V and 4 bases from J; junction bases left unmatched: 9. This CDR3 region has 14 residues. Germline V gene sequence: CDR1 MNHEY, CDR2 SVGAGI.